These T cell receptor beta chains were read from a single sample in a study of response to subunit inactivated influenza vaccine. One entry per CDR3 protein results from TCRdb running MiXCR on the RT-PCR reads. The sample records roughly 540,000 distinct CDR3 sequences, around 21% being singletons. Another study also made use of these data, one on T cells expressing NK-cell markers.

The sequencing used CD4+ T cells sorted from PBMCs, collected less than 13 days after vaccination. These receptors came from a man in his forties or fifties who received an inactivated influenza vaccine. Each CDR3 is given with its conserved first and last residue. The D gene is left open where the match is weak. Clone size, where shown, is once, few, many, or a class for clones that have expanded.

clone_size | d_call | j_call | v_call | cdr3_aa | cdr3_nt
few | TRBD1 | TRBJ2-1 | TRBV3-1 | CASSLRYMGQGYNEQFF | TGTGCCAGCAGCTTAAGGTATATGGGACAGGGGTACAATGAGCAGTTCTTC
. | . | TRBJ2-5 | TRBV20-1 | CSVDKGGQETQYF | TGCAGTGTCGACAAGGGCGGCCAAGAGACCCAGTACTTC
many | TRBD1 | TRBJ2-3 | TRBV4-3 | CASSQGQGSDTQYF | TGCGCCAGCAGCCAAGGACAGGGATCAGATACGCAGTATTTT
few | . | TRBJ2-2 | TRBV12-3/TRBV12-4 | CASSFYANTGELFF | TGTGCCAGCAGTTTTTACGCAAACACCGGGGAGCTGTTTTTT
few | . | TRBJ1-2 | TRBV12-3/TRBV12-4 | CASSFSGLNGYTF | TGTGCCAGCAGTTTTTCAGGGCTGAATGGCTACACCTTC
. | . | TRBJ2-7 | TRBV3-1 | CASSHLEEQYF | TGTGCCAGCAGCCACCTTGAAGAGCAGTACTTC
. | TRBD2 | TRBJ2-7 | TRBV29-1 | CSVDPSGRGEQYF | TGCAGCGTTGACCCTAGCGGGAGGGGTGAGCAGTACTTC
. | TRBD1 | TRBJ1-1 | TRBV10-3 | CAISLQGSTEAFF | TGTGCCATCAGTCTACAGGGGAGCACTGAAGCTTTCTTT
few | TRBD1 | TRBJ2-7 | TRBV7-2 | CASSETGGRYEQYF | TGTGCCAGCAGCGAGACAGGGGGCAGGTACGAGCAGTACTTC
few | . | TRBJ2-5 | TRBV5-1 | CASSPGRGMETQYF | TGCGCCAGCAGCCCGGGACGGGGAATGGAGACCCAGTACTTC
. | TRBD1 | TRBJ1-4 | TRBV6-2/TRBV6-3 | CASSYPGQSNEKLFF | TGTGCCAGCAGTTATCCGGGACAGTCTAATGAAAAACTGTTTTTT
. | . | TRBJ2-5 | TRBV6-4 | CASSENPRGTQYF | TGTGCCAGCAGTGAAAATCCCCGTGGGACCCAGTACTTC
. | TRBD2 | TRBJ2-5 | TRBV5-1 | CASSLGGASGSSLETQYF | TGCGCCAGCAGCTTGGGAGGGGCTAGCGGGAGTTCGTTAGAGACCCAGTACTTC
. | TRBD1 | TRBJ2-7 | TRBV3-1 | CASSDQLGTGFNEQYF | TGTGCCAGCAGCGACCAGCTTGGGACAGGGTTCAACGAGCAGTACTTC
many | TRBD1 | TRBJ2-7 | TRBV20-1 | CSARRQGDEQYF | TGCAGTGCCCGAAGACAGGGAGACGAGCAGTACTTC
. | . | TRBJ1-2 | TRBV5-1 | CASSLAQGSGYTF | TGCGCCAGCAGCTTGGCGCAGGGCTCTGGCTACACCTTC
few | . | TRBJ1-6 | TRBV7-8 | CASSFRRGGYNSPLHF | TGTGCCAGCAGCTTCAGACGGGGGGGGTATAATTCACCCCTCCACTTT
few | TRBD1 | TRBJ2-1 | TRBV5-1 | CASRTTGGVFNEQFF | TGCGCCAGCAGGACGACAGGGGGTGTGTTCAATGAGCAGTTCTTC
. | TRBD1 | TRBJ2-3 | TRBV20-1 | CSAYKGGQGVDTQYF | TGCAGTGCTTATAAAGGGGGACAGGGGGTGGATACGCAGTATTTT
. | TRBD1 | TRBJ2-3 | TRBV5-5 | CASSPWDRESDTQYF | TGTGCCAGCAGCCCCTGGGACAGGGAATCAGATACGCAGTATTTT
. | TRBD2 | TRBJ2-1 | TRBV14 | CASSIRLATEQFF | TGTGCCAGCAGCATCCGACTAGCTACTGAGCAGTTCTTC
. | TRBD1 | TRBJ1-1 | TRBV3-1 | CASSQLSGTGVGAFF | TGTGCCAGCAGCCAACTCTCCGGGACAGGGGTAGGAGCTTTCTTT
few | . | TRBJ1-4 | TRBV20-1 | CSARAAGEKLFF | TGCAGTGCTAGAGCTGCCGGTGAAAAACTGTTTTTT
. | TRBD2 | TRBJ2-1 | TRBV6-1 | CASTLAGGHEQFF | TGTGCCAGCACTCTAGCGGGAGGACATGAGCAGTTCTTC
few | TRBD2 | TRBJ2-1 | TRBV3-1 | CASSPYPSGGRIEQFF | TGTGCCAGCAGCCCCTACCCTAGCGGGGGGCGTATTGAGCAGTTCTTC
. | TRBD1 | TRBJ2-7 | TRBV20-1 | CSARTGVFYEQYF | TGCAGTGCCCGGACAGGTGTTTTCTACGAGCAGTACTTC
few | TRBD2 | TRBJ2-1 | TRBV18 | CASSPPVAREVYNEQFF | TGTGCCAGCTCACCACCCGTAGCCCGGGAGGTATACAATGAGCAGTTCTTC
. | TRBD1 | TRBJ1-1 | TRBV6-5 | CASSYTSGGWNTEAFF | TGTGCCAGCAGTTACACTTCAGGGGGATGGAACACTGAAGCTTTCTTT
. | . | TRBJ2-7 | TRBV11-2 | CASSSRVLLSEQYF | TGTGCCAGCAGCTCCCGGGTTCTTCTCTCCGAGCAGTACTTC
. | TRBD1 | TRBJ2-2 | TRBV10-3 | CAINPTGANTGELFF | TGTGCCATCAACCCGACAGGGGCGAACACCGGGGAGCTGTTTTTT
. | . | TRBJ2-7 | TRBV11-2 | CASSVGTVDYEQYF | TGTGCCAGCAGCGTCGGGACGGTGGACTACGAGCAGTACTTC
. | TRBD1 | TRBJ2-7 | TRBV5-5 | CASRGDRGNLYEQYF | TGTGCCAGCAGAGGTGACAGGGGGAATCTTTACGAGCAGTACTTC
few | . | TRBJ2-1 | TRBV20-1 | CSASLANYNEQFF | TGCAGTGCTAGTCTAGCGAACTACAATGAGCAGTTCTTC
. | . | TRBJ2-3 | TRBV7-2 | CASSPLKDTQYF | TGTGCCAGCAGCCCTCTAAAGGATACGCAGTATTTT
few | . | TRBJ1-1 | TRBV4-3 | CASSQDSGSNTEAFF | TGCGCCAGCAGCCAAGATTCGGGGTCGAACACTGAAGCTTTCTTT
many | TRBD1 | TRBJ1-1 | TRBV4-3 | CASSQTGSTEAFF | TGCGCCAGCAGCCAGACAGGGAGCACTGAAGCTTTCTTT
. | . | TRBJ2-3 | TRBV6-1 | CASIRGVGTDTQYF | TGTGCCAGCATAAGGGGTGTGGGCACAGATACGCAGTATTTT